Listed here are 32 T cell receptor beta chains from one sample, sequenced in a study of T-cell reconstitution after alpha-beta-depleted transplantation in children. Preparing the TCRbeta library involved the use of unique molecular identifiers. TCRdb processed the PCR reads anew with MiXCR; each CDR3 protein has one entry. The sample includes roughly 220,000 distinct CDR3 sequences, roughly 8.3% seen only once; the top ten take 35% to 40%. Sequencing used PBMCs, mostly from graft donor cells, obtained 360 days after TCRalphabeta/CD19-depleted stem cell transplant. These TCRs come from a male patient aged 2-15 years who had a stem cell transplant for acute myeloid leukemia, so the T cells may come from the graft donor.

This clonotype came up many times. The CDR3 protein is CAIRSGSTGNTIYF. The CDR3 coding sequence is TGTGCCATAAGGTCAGGGTCTACTGGAAACACCATATATTTT. The chain recombines TRBV10-3 with TRBJ1-3, with D possibly TRBD1 on 5 matching bases. V dropped 9 bases and J dropped 2 bases, with 14 bases sitting between them. Germline values: CDR1 ENHRY, CDR2 SYGVKD. CDR3 length: 14 residues.

This clonotype has only a few counts. The V and J genes are TRBV11-3 and TRBJ2-1; possibly TRBD2 for D (6 bases). The ends were cut back, 0 bases at V and 4 bases at J, with 10 bases in the middle. CDR3 length: 15 residues. The germline V gene encodes CDR1 SGHNT and CDR2 YENEEA. CDR3 DNA: TGTGCCAGCAGCTTAGAGGGTAGCGGATACAATGAGCAGTTCTTC. Its translation is CASSLEGSGYNEQFF.

The gene calls are TRBV7-3 and TRBJ2-3; 9 nucleotides line up with TRBD1. The CDR3 runs 13 residues. The V gene end was trimmed by 3 bases and the J gene end by 6 bases; junction bases not matched to a gene: 1. Germline assignment: CDR1 SGHTA and CDR2 FQGTGA. CDR3 protein: CASSFGQGDTQYF. CDR3 sequence (DNA): TGTGCCAGCAGCTTCGGACAGGGGGATACGCAGTATTTT.

A few counts support this clonotype. The chain is built from TRBV12-3 or TRBV12-4 and TRBJ2-1; D may be TRBD2 (5 bases). V dropped 0 bases and J dropped 6 bases, with 12 bases sitting between them. This CDR3 is built from 15 residues. The CDR3 nucleotides are TGTGCCAGCAGTTTAGCGCTGACTACTATCAATGAGCAGTTCTTC. The encoded protein is CASSLALTTINEQFF.

The genes are TRBV4-3 and TRBJ2-5; TRBD2 is a possible D gene (6 bases). The germline V gene has CDR1 LGHNA and CDR2 YSLEER. Trimming shortened V by 0 bases and J by 4 bases, and 12 bases separated the two germline ends. The CDR3 sequence is 15 residues long. CDR3 loop: CASSQDLGRLETQYF. Written as DNA, the CDR3 is TGCGCCAGCAGCCAAGATCTGGGGAGGTTAGAGACCCAGTACTTC.

The chain employs TRBV5-6 and TRBJ2-5; D perhaps matches TRBD2 (5 bases). The germline CDR1 and CDR2 sequences are SGHDT and YYEEEE. The CDR3 sequence is 19 residues long. The V and J ends lost 6 bases and 5 bases respectively, with 32 bases between them. The CDR3 DNA reads TGTGCCAGCACAGTACGCTCCGACGTATTGCCCGGGGTCTTGGAGACCCAGTACTTC. Its protein product is CASTVRSDVLPGVLETQYF.

This clonotype showed up many times. V gene TRBV5-1 combines with J gene TRBJ2-7; D remains unclear. Germline-derived CDR1 and CDR2 are SGHRS and YFSETQ. V gave up 3 bases and J gave up 2 bases, with 6 bases separating them. The CDR3 is made up of 12 amino acids. The CDR3 nucleotides read TGCGCCAGCAGCTCGCAAACCTACGAGCAGTACTTC. Translation: CASSSQTYEQYF.

V is TRBV12-3 or TRBV12-4 and J is TRBJ2-1, with D possibly TRBD2 on 5 matching bases. This CDR3 has 16 residues. Trimming took 5 bases from V and 5 from J, leaving 19 bases between them. In DNA form, the CDR3 reads TGTGCCAGCAGTCAGACGGACTGGCGCTTTGACAATGAGCAGTTCTTC. Its translation is CASSQTDWRFDNEQFF.

This clonotype has at least ten counts. J is TRBJ1-1 and V is TRBV9, with D tentatively TRBD1 (6 bases). CDR1 and CDR2 from the germline V gene are SGDLS and YYNGEE. This CDR3 comprises 16 residues. The ends were cut back, 0 bases at V and 0 bases at J, with 12 bases in the middle. The DNA for the CDR3 is TGTGCCAGCAGCGTAGTCCAGCGGACAGTGAACACTGAAGCTTTCTTT. It is translated as CASSVVQRTVNTEAFF.

This clonotype showed up just a few times. The rearrangement links TRBV7-2 to TRBJ2-3; perhaps TRBD2 as D (5 bases). The ends were cut back, 5 bases at V and 6 bases at J, with 12 bases in the middle. CDR3 length equals 13 residues. The V gene's germline CDR1 is SGHTA and CDR2 FQGNSA. CDR3 amino acids: CASSRAREDTQYF. CDR3 DNA: TGTGCCAGCAGCCGAGCAAGGGAGGATACGCAGTATTTT.

This clonotype was picked up many times. J is TRBJ2-7 and V is TRBV15; 7 nucleotides line up with TRBD1. This CDR3 is 15 amino acids long. The ends lost 0 bases at V and 1 base at J; junction bases unmatched: 3. The germline V gene has CDR1 LNHNV and CDR2 YYDKDF (reference sequence). The CDR3 sequence is CATSREGQSSYEQYV. The DNA of the CDR3 is TGTGCCACCAGCAGAGAGGGACAGAGTTCCTACGAGCAGTACGTC.

As regards this clonotype: The missing conserved phenylalanine or tryptophan at the end of this CDR3 makes a read error likely. The rearrangement joins TRBV7-9 to TRBJ2-3, with D hard to call. Per the germline V gene, CDR1 is SEHNR and CDR2 is FQNEAQ (reference sequence). Trimming stripped 2 bases from V and 2 bases from J, with 8 bases between. The CDR3 runs to 14 residues. CDR3 amino acids: CASSLSEITDTQYS. The DNA for the CDR3 is TGTGCCAGCAGCTTAAGCGAGATCACAGATACGCAGTATTCT.

This clonotype turned up a few times. The chain carries TRBV20-1 and TRBJ2-7, with 8 bases aligning to TRBD2. CDR3 size: 15 residues. With V trimmed by 0 bases and J by 3 bases, 7 bases remained unmatched. Germline V lookup: CDR1 DFQATT, CDR2 SNEGSKA (reference sequence). Written as DNA, the CDR3 is TGCAGTGCTAGAGATCCCCCTAGCGGGCTCTACGAGCAGTACTTC. It is translated as CSARDPPSGLYEQYF.

The rearrangement links TRBV5-1 to TRBJ2-4; TRBD1 matches at 7 bases. Germline CDR1 is SGHRS and CDR2 is YFSETQ. The CDR3 is 14 residues long. V lost 6 bases and J lost 4; bases outside the gene matches: 7. DNA of the CDR3: TGCGCCAGCACGCCCGGGACAGAGAAAAACATTCAGTACTTC. Protein product: CASTPGTEKNIQYF. Together with reference TRBV5-1 and TRBJ2-4, the CDR3 gives the full variable domain: KAGVTQTPRYLIKTRGQQVTLSCSPISGHRSVSWYQQTPGQGLQFLFEYFSETQRNKGNFPGRFSGRQFSNSRSEMNVSTLELGDSALYLCASTPGTEKNIQYFGAGTRLSVL.

This clonotype has at least ten counts. The J gene is TRBJ2-5, the V gene TRBV25-1; 8 bases are shared with TRBD2. This CDR3 region has 14 residues. J gave up 4 bases and V 7 bases, and 8 bases lay outside the gene matches. CDR1 and CDR2 from the germline V gene are MGHDK and SYGVNS. CDR3 amino acids: CASKPDGGGETQYF. The CDR3 DNA is TGTGCCAGCAAGCCGGACGGGGGGGGAGAGACCCAGTACTTC.

This clonotype was counted a few times. The rearrangement joins TRBV5-1 to TRBJ2-3, with 9 bases that match TRBD2. Germline assignment: CDR1 SGHRS and CDR2 YFSETQ. Trimming cost V 2 bases and J 0 bases; bases outside gene matches: 4. CDR3 length: 16 residues. The CDR3, as DNA: TGCGCCAGCAGCTTCAGCCTAGCGGGGAGCACAGATACGCAGTATTTT. Translation gives CASSFSLAGSTDTQYF.

V usage is TRBV5-5 and J usage is TRBJ1-1, with TRBD1 as a possible D gene (5 bases). The germline V gene encodes CDR1 SGHKS and CDR2 YYEKEE (reference sequence). V was clipped by 6 bases and J by 3 bases, with 18 bases between them. CDR3 length: 15 amino acids. The CDR3 DNA follows: TGTGCCAGCACGGGAGCAGGGTGGTTGCACACTGAAGCTTTCTTT. This codes for CASTGAGWLHTEAFF.

This clonotype occurred many times. The chain links TRBV28 to TRBJ1-5, with no clear D. V shed 3 bases and J shed 5 bases, with 11 bases lying between them. Germline V gene lookup returns CDR1 MDHEN and CDR2 SYDVKM. The CDR3 loop spans 14 amino acids. The CDR3 DNA is TGTGCCAGCAGTTTTGATGCTGGGTATCAGCCCCAGCATTTT. It translates to CASSFDAGYQPQHF.

The chain links TRBV20-1 to TRBJ2-4; D gene ambiguous. Trimming cost V 2 bases and J 5 bases, with 7 bases left between them. CDR3 length equals 12 residues. Germline CDR1 DFQATT, CDR2 SNEGSKA (reference sequence). In DNA, the CDR3 is TGCAGTGCTAGAAAGAGACAAAACATTCAGTACTTC. This translates into CSARKRQNIQYF.

This clonotype was recorded many times. The chain combines TRBV24-1 with TRBJ2-1; 7 nucleotides line up with TRBD2. CDR3 length equals 13 residues. V was clipped by 3 bases and J by 15 bases; unmatched bases: 10. In germline, CDR1 is KGHDR, CDR2 SFDVKD. CDR3 in DNA: TGTGCCACCAGTGATCCCGGACTAGTTCGGCTGTTCTTC. As protein: CATSDPGLVRLFF.

This chain uses TRBV6-1 with TRBJ1-3; D call uncertain. This CDR3 spans 15 amino acids. Germline-derived CDR1 and CDR2 are MNHNS and SASEGT. Trimming took off 0 bases at V and 3 bases at J, with 9 bases between the two ends. CDR3 in amino acids: CASSEAPGLGNTIYF. The CDR3 DNA reads TGTGCCAGCAGTGAAGCACCCGGGCTTGGAAACACCATATATTTT.

This chain connects TRBV5-1 to TRBJ1-2, with D perhaps TRBD1 (6 bases). Germline-derived CDR1 and CDR2 are SGHRS and YFSETQ. V was trimmed by 2 bases and J by 4 bases, leaving 15 bases between them. The CDR3 consists of 15 residues. CDR3 bases: TGCGCCAGCAGCTTTTACATCGCAGGGGTCTATGGCTACACCTTC. Residues: CASSFYIAGVYGYTF.

In this sample, this clonotype turned up many times. The chain joins TRBV6-5 to TRBJ2-2; a possible D gene is TRBD2 (6 bases). Trimming left V 3 bases short and J 5 bases short, with 7 bases between. The CDR3 spans 13 residues. Germline assignment: CDR1 MNHEY and CDR2 SVGAGI. The CDR3 spells CASSYGGTGELFF. CDR3 DNA sequence: TGTGCCAGCAGTTATGGGGGGACCGGGGAGCTGTTTTTT.

This clonotype was detected many times. The rearrangement uses TRBV12-3 or TRBV12-4 and TRBJ2-3; no definite D call. The CDR3 loop spans 14 amino acids. Trimming left V 4 bases short and J 1 base short, with 9 bases between. CDR3 DNA: TGTGCCAGCAGTTCACGGCACGGCACAGATACGCAGTATTTT. Its translation: CASSSRHGTDTQYF.

This clonotype occurred many times. The V call is TRBV9, the J call TRBJ1-1, with D maybe TRBD1 (6 bases). V lost 1 base and J 5 bases, leaving 15 bases between the germline ends. Per germline, CDR1 SGDLS and CDR2 YYNGEE. The length of the CDR3 is 15 residues. The CDR3 region has the DNA TGTGCCAGCAGCGTATGGGGGGGGGCGCGAACTGAAGCTTTCTTT. Amino acids: CASSVWGGARTEAFF.

The chain uses TRBV7-9 and TRBJ1-2; 7 nucleotides line up with TRBD1. Trimming took 1 base from V and 4 from J; bases not matched to a gene: 6. Germline V gene lookup returns CDR1 SEHNR and CDR2 FQNEAQ (reference sequence). CDR3 size: 15 residues. The chain's CDR3 is CASSLGAQGRYGYTF. In nucleotides, the CDR3 is TGTGCCAGCAGCTTAGGGGCACAGGGGCGCTATGGCTACACCTTC.

This clonotype was recorded a few times. J is TRBJ1-2 and V is TRBV7-8, with D possibly being TRBD1 (5 bases). The V and J ends lost 1 base and 3 bases respectively, with 12 bases between them. The CDR3 length is 15 residues. Germline assignment: CDR1 SGHVS and CDR2 FQNEAQ. CDR3 sequence: CASSLEAGRYYGYTF. The CDR3 DNA reads as TGTGCCAGCAGCTTAGAAGCGGGACGCTACTATGGCTACACCTTC.

This clonotype was seen many times. The rearrangement uses TRBV12-3 or TRBV12-4 and TRBJ1-3; D gene uncertain. The CDR3 extends over 13 amino acids. The V and J ends lost 6 bases and 0 bases respectively, with 6 bases between them. CDR3 in DNA: TGTGCCAGCAGCCCCGGCTCTGGAAACACCATATATTTT. It specifies CASSPGSGNTIYF.

There are a few counts of this clonotype. V usage is TRBV20-1 and J usage is TRBJ2-7, with 11 bases fitting TRBD2. This CDR3 contains 15 residues. The junction had 11 bases not matched to a gene; V was cut back by 6 bases and J by 4 bases. Germline lookup yields CDR1 DFQATT and CDR2 SNEGSKA (reference sequence). The CDR3 DNA follows: TGCAGTGCCGAAGGACTAGCGGGCCGAAATTACGAGCAGTACTTC. It specifies CSAEGLAGRNYEQYF.

At least ten counts were recorded for this clonotype. The chain carries TRBV12-3 or TRBV12-4 and TRBJ1-2; a weak D match, TRBD1 (5 bases). The CDR3 spans 14 residues. The V end lost 3 bases, the J end lost 4 bases, and 12 bases lay between the germline ends. The CDR3 protein is CASSFAETGYGYTF. The CDR3 DNA sequence: TGTGCCAGCAGTTTTGCCGAAACAGGCTATGGCTACACCTTC.

This clonotype was detected a few times. The V and J genes are TRBV9 and TRBJ2-2; D gene unclear. The CDR3 totals 15 residues. The germline CDR1 and CDR2 sequences are SGDLS and YYNGEE. Trimming pared 0 bases from V and 2 bases from J, leaving 8 bases between. CDR3 sequence (DNA): TGTGCCAGCAGCGTAGGTCGGACCAACACCGGGGAGCTGTTTTTT. Translated, it gives CASSVGRTNTGELFF.

This clonotype showed up just a few times. The chain recombines TRBV4-1 with TRBJ1-2; 8 positions match TRBD1. The trim removed 0 bases at V and 4 bases at J, leaving 4 bases unmatched. This CDR3 spans 15 amino acids. Germline assignment: CDR1 MGHRA and CDR2 YSYEKL. CDR3 sequence (DNA): TGCGCCAGCAGCCAAGATCAGGGACAGGCCTATGGCTACACCTTC. Its translation is CASSQDQGQAYGYTF.